The 15 T cell receptor beta chains reported below all come from one sample, sequenced in a study of beta chain features in type 1 diabetes. All of the isolated RNA was reverse transcribed, so expressed TCRB transcripts were sequenced. Some clones are missing from TCRdb's copy, which holds only in-frame ones; the method was immunoSEQ multiplex PCR. Of about 900,000 clones in the sample, about 17% were seen once. The sequenced sample was naive CD4+ T cells from blood. The receptors were sampled from a woman under 30 in good health.

The chain joins TRBV4-1 to TRBJ2-5; 8 bases are shared with TRBD2. Per the germline V gene, CDR1 is MGHRA and CDR2 is YSYEKL. V dropped 2 bases and J dropped 4; count of bases not matched to a gene: 6. This CDR3 has 15 amino acids. The CDR3 nucleotides read TGCGCCAGCAGCCAAACTAGCGGAGGGCTAGAGACCCAGTACTTC. It yields the protein CASSQTSGGLETQYF.

There are a few counts of this clone. The chain combines TRBV28 with TRBJ1-2; unclear D gene. Germline V CDR1 and CDR2: MDHEN, SYDVKM. Trimming stripped 5 bases from V and 6 bases from J, with 16 bases between. The CDR3 covers 14 residues. The CDR3 nucleotides read TGTGCCAGCAGTCAACAGCTGTCGGGCCATGGCTACACCTTC. Translation: CASSQQLSGHGYTF.

The sample holds a few counts of this clone. V usage is TRBV6-6 and J usage is TRBJ2-5; TRBD2 matches at 13 bases. There are 15 residues in the CDR3. J gave up 5 bases and V 7 bases, and 7 bases lay outside the gene matches. Germline lookup yields CDR1 MNHNY and CDR2 SVGAGI (reference sequence). In nucleotides, the CDR3 is TGTGCCAGCAACCCGGGACTAGCGGGATATGAGACCCAGTACTTC. As protein: CASNPGLAGYETQYF.

The chain links TRBV7-9 to TRBJ2-7; D gene unclear. V lost 0 bases, J lost 3 bases, and 9 bases lay in between. Germline CDR1 SEHNR, CDR2 FQNEAQ (reference sequence). The CDR3 contains 14 residues. For the CDR3, the DNA is TGTGCCAGCAGCTTAGCGTCTGGCGGCTACGAGCAGTACTTC. Amino acids: CASSLASGGYEQYF.

The rearrangement links TRBV5-1 to TRBJ2-7, with TRBD2 matching over 13 bases. This CDR3 contains 13 residues. V shed 7 bases, J shed 4 bases, and the junction held 2 bases outside the gene matches. Germline V gene lookup returns CDR1 SGHRS and CDR2 YFSETQ. CDR3 DNA: TGCGCCAGCGGGACTAGCGGGAATTACGAGCAGTACTTC. Amino acids: CASGTSGNYEQYF.

With respect to this clone: Other DNA sequences within the sample encode an identical CDR3. The chain employs TRBV7-2 and TRBJ2-5, with D maybe TRBD2 (6 bases). The CDR3 sequence is 13 residues long. Germline CDR1 is SGHTA and CDR2 is FQGNSA. Trimming removed 3 bases at V and 2 bases at J, with 7 bases between. In DNA form, the CDR3 reads TGTGCCAGCAGCTTCGCGGGGCAAGAGACCCAGTACTTC. It is translated as CASSFAGQETQYF.

The rearrangement links TRBV7-3 to TRBJ2-1; D call uncertain. The CDR3 loop spans 15 amino acids. With 2 bases removed from V and 2 bases from J, the gap between germline ends came to 10 bases. Germline CDR1 and CDR2: SGHTA and FQGTGA. In DNA, the CDR3 is TGTGCCAGCAGCTTAGGACGTGCCCCCTACAATGAGCAGTTCTTC. Translating it yields CASSLGRAPYNEQFF. Looking up the rest from reference TRBV7-3 and TRBJ2-1 gives the full variable domain: GAGVSQTPSNKVTEKGKYVELRCDPISGHTALYWYRQSLGQGPEFLIYFQGTGAADDSGLPNDRFFAVRPEGSVSTLKIQRTERGDSAVYLCASSLGRAPYNEQFFGPGTRLTVL.

In this sample, this clone turned up a few times. The chain joins TRBV7-9 to TRBJ2-1; maybe TRBD2 (6 bases). V was shortened by 0 bases and J by 7 bases, with 16 bases between the two germline ends. The CDR3 contains 16 residues. Germline CDR1 is SEHNR and CDR2 is FQNEAQ (reference sequence). The CDR3 spells CASSLAGSLPGNEQFF. In DNA form, the CDR3 reads TGTGCCAGCAGCTTAGCCGGGAGCCTCCCGGGGAATGAGCAGTTCTTC.

This clone has just a few counts. This chain links TRBV9 with TRBJ1-1; tentative D call: TRBD1 (5 bases). V dropped 0 bases and J dropped 4 bases, with 16 bases sitting between them. This CDR3 has 16 amino acids. Germline values: CDR1 SGDLS, CDR2 YYNGEE. This CDR3 is CASSVGTRARGTEAFF. CDR3 coding DNA: TGTGCCAGCAGCGTAGGGACGAGGGCAAGGGGCACTGAAGCTTTCTTT. The complete variable domain, with remaining parts taken from reference TRBV9 and TRBJ1-1, reads DSGVTQTPKHLITATGQRVTLRCSPRSGDLSVYWYQQSLDQGLQFLIQYYNGEERAKGNILERFSAQQFPDLHSELNLSSLELGDSALYFCASSVGTRARGTEAFFGQGTRLTVV.

This clone was picked up one time. The rearrangement links TRBV4-2 to TRBJ2-7, with 8 bases matching TRBD2. V gave up 4 bases and J gave up 6 bases; unmatched junction bases: 8. The germline CDR1 and CDR2 sequences are LGHNA and YNFKEQ. The CDR3 runs 14 residues. CDR3 loop: CASSPVAREVEQYF. The CDR3, as DNA: TGTGCCAGCAGCCCCGTGGCGCGGGAGGTCGAGCAGTACTTC.

This clone was detected a few times. This chain links TRBV9 with TRBJ2-1, with 7 bases aligning to TRBD2. V was clipped by 3 bases and J by 3 bases; unmatched bases: 6. There are 15 residues in the CDR3. The germline gives CDR1 SGDLS, CDR2 YYNGEE. CDR3 amino acids: CASSARDYLYNEQFF. CDR3 coding DNA: TGTGCCAGCAGCGCTCGGGACTACCTCTACAATGAGCAGTTCTTC.

This clone has more than one count but fewer than ten. The chain has TRBV7-2 and TRBJ2-7; no firm D call. The V end lost 2 bases, the J end lost 4 bases, and 15 bases lay between the germline ends. The CDR3 covers 15 residues. The germline V gene encodes CDR1 SGHTA and CDR2 FQGNSA. As DNA, the CDR3 is TGTGCCAGCAGCTTATGGAGCTTGGGCGGTTACGAGCAGTACTTC. Translation gives CASSLWSLGGYEQYF.

This clone showed up just a few times. V and J are TRBV6-1 and TRBJ1-1; D unclear. Deletions cut 4 bases from V and 10 bases from J, with 22 bases between. The germline gives CDR1 MNHNS, CDR2 SASEGT. The CDR3 runs to 15 residues. Here the CDR3 reads CASSARARWPRGAFF. CDR3 bases: TGTGCCAGCAGTGCCCGGGCCCGCTGGCCTCGGGGAGCTTTCTTT.

This chain joins TRBV5-6 and TRBJ1-2; TRBD1 might be the D (6 bases). The germline gives CDR1 SGHDT, CDR2 YYEEEE. Trimming pared 5 bases from V and 4 bases from J, leaving 15 bases between. The length of the CDR3 is 14 residues. CDR3 region: CASSFRTETYGYTF. The CDR3 nucleotides read TGTGCCAGCAGTTTCAGGACAGAAACCTATGGCTACACCTTC.

The genes are TRBV10-3 and TRBJ2-2, with 8 bases matching TRBD2. CDR1 is ENHRY and CDR2 is SYGVKD in the germline V gene. The CDR3 extends over 14 amino acids. With 6 bases clipped from V and 4 bases from J, the junction kept 4 bases outside the gene matches. CDR3 DNA sequence: TGTGCCATCAGGGGACTAGGCTCCACCGGGGAGCTGTTTTTT. Translation: CAIRGLGSTGELFF.